The next 32 T cell receptor beta chains were all read from a single sample in a study of glioma-infiltrating T cells. The iRepertoire nested amplicon-rescue multiplex PCR amplified TCR alpha and beta CDR3s from RNA. TCRdb reprocessed the multiplex PCR reads with MiXCR, giving one entry per CDR3 protein. The profile shows about 400,000 distinct CDR3 sequences, around 38% of them singletons. The sequencing input was glioma tissue, nonneoplastic brain tissue, or PBMCs (not recorded which). The receptors were gathered from a human donor with low-grade glioma or glioblastoma, undergoing nonglioma brain surgery, or in good health (not recorded which).

With regard to this clonotype: One base away lies a much larger clone, so this may be a sequencing read error. The chain recombines TRBV6-2 or TRBV6-3 with TRBJ1-4, with 8 bases lining up with TRBD1. V dropped 6 bases and J dropped 4; count of bases not matched to a gene: 4. The CDR3 contains 14 residues. The V gene's germline CDR1 is MNHEY and CDR2 SVGEGT. The CDR3 region is CASRTGQVNEKLFF. In DNA, the CDR3 is TGTGCCAGCAGGACGGGACAGGTTAATGAAAAACTGTTTTTT.

This clonotype was recorded at least ten times. The rearrangement uses TRBV27 and TRBJ2-1; 9 bases agree with TRBD2. Per germline, CDR1 MNHEY and CDR2 SMNVEV (reference sequence). V shed 6 bases and J 9 bases; nucleotides not matched to a gene: 9. The CDR3 runs to 14 residues. The CDR3 loop is CASSPGVAGVEQFF. The CDR3 DNA follows: TGTGCCAGCAGCCCCGGGGTAGCGGGAGTTGAGCAGTTCTTC.

The chain uses TRBV6-2 or TRBV6-3 and TRBJ2-5, with D perhaps TRBD1 or TRBD2 (5 bases each). The CDR3 sequence is 17 residues long. V was shortened by 4 bases and J by 4 bases, with 22 bases between the two germline ends. Germline V gene data show CDR1 as MNHEY and CDR2 as SVGEGT. In DNA, the CDR3 is TGTGCCAGCAGTTTAGCTGGGGACCCACGGAGAGTAGAGACCCAGTACTTC. As protein: CASSLAGDPRRVETQYF.

This clonotype was observed a handful of times. In nucleotides, the CDR3 is TGTGCCAGCAGCCCCTCCGGCGGGCGTGAAAAGCAGTACTTC. This gives the protein CASSPSGGREKQYF. The chain links TRBV28 to TRBJ2-7, with D possibly TRBD2 on 5 matching bases. CDR3 length: 14 residues. From germline, CDR1 is MDHEN and CDR2 SYDVKM. Trimming cost V 6 bases and J 8 bases, with 20 bases left between them.

The V and J genes are TRBV6-2 or TRBV6-3 and TRBJ2-1; D is unresolved. Trimming removed 5 bases at V and 5 bases at J, with 16 bases between. Germline CDR1 reads MNHEY; CDR2 reads SVGEGT. This CDR3 has 15 amino acids. CDR3 amino acids: CASSPPRARDNEQFF. As DNA, the CDR3 is TGTGCCAGCAGTCCTCCCCGGGCCCGAGACAATGAGCAGTTCTTC.

This clonotype was detected a few times. The rearrangement links TRBV7-3 to TRBJ2-1; the D call may be TRBD1 or TRBD2 (5 bases each). Trimming left V 5 bases short and J 5 bases short, with 16 bases between. This CDR3 region has 15 residues. The germline V gene encodes CDR1 SGHTA and CDR2 FQGTGA. DNA of the CDR3: TGTGCCAGCAGCCAAGGGACCTTTTATAACAATGAGCAGTTCTTC. Protein: CASSQGTFYNNEQFF.

Details on this clonotype: The junction differs from germline at one of its ends, possibly a read error. CDR3 coding DNA: TGCAGCGTTAAAGACGGGGGAGACAAAAACATTCAGTACTTC. Translated, it gives CSVKDGGDKNIQYF. The chain links TRBV29-1 to TRBJ2-4, with D possibly matching TRBD2 (6 bases). CDR3 length: 14 residues. Germline CDR1 reads SQVTM; CDR2 reads ANQGSEA.

V gene TRBV29-1 combines with J gene TRBJ2-3, with TRBD2 matching over 12 bases. The CDR3 totals 16 residues. Trimming took 2 bases from V and 3 from J; bases not matched to a gene: 6. Germline assignment: CDR1 SQVTM and CDR2 ANQGSEA. CDR3 amino acids: CSVELAGGPWTDTQYF. CDR3 DNA sequence: TGCAGCGTTGAACTAGCGGGAGGGCCTTGGACAGATACGCAGTATTTT.

This clonotype has more than one count but fewer than ten. The CDR3 spells CASSPTPEREGYNEQFF. CDR3 DNA sequence: TGCGCCAGCAGCCCCACACCGGAGCGGGAGGGCTACAATGAGCAGTTCTTC. V usage is TRBV4-1 and J usage is TRBJ2-1; 10 bases are a match to TRBD2. The J segment lost 3 bases and the V segment lost 4 bases, leaving 9 bases of the junction unmatched. The CDR3 contains 17 residues. The germline gives CDR1 MGHRA, CDR2 YSYEKL.

About this clonotype: At one end, the junction sequence differs from germline, possibly due to a read error. DNA for the CDR3: TGTGCCAGTAGTATAATTCTCTGGGGCCTCAATGAGCAGGTCTTC. Amino acids: CASSIILWGLNEQVF. The chain has TRBV19 and TRBJ2-1, with a tentative D call TRBD1 (5 bases). From germline, CDR1 is LNHDA and CDR2 SQIVND (reference sequence). CDR3 length equals 15 residues.

The chain recombines TRBV29-1 with TRBJ2-7, with D perhaps matching TRBD1 or TRBD2 (5 bases each). The germline V gene encodes CDR1 SQVTM and CDR2 ANQGSEA. V was cut by 3 bases and J by 3 bases, with 24 bases left in between. The CDR3 consists of 17 residues. The CDR3 DNA reads TGCAGCGTTGAGGGGGTCGACCAGCGCCGACACCTCTACGAGCAGTACTTC. Translating it yields CSVEGVDQRRHLYEQYF.

Of note for this clonotype: One end of the junction varies from germline; a read error may be responsible. The chain's CDR3 is CASSFHGDRVAETEYF. The CDR3 DNA reads as TGTGCCAGCAGTTTCCATGGGGACAGGGTTGCAGAGACCGAGTACTTC. This chain uses TRBV27 with TRBJ2-5, with 9 bases aligning to TRBD1. The CDR3 covers 16 residues. The V gene's germline CDR1 is MNHEY and CDR2 SMNVEV (reference sequence).

V usage is TRBV7-2 and J usage is TRBJ2-7; no reliable D call. Trimming removed 7 bases from V and 4 bases from J, with 8 bases in between. Germline lookup yields CDR1 SGHTA and CDR2 FQGNSA. The CDR3 is 11 amino acids. In nucleotides, the CDR3 is TGTGCCAGCAACTTTTCTTACGAGCAGTACTTC. Amino acid sequence: CASNFSYEQYF.

This chain uses TRBV20-1 with TRBJ2-2; unclear D gene. V lost 3 bases and J 0 bases, leaving 11 bases between the germline ends. Germline CDR1 and CDR2: DFQATT and SNEGSKA (reference sequence). The CDR3 is 15 residues long. The CDR3 DNA sequence: TGCAGTGCTAGGGGTCCACCGGCGAACACCGGGGAGCTGTTTTTT. Protein sequence: CSARGPPANTGELFF.

This clonotype was observed many times. The chain links TRBV20-1 to TRBJ1-1; D is undetermined. The CDR3 is 14 amino acids. The V end was cut by 2 bases, the J end by 0 bases, with 10 bases between. The V gene's germline CDR1 is DFQATT and CDR2 SNEGSKA (reference sequence). The CDR3 bases are TGCAGTGCTAGACCCGAGTTCATGAACACTGAAGCTTTCTTT. Translating it yields CSARPEFMNTEAFF.

This clonotype was counted a single time. This sequence may be a read error, since a much larger clone differs from it by one base. The conserved closing phenylalanine or tryptophan is absent in this CDR3, likely reflecting a read error. The gene calls are TRBV6-2 or TRBV6-3 and TRBJ2-7; unclear D gene. The CDR3 covers 13 residues. Trimming stripped 2 bases from V and 0 bases from J, with 5 bases between. CDR1 is MNHEY and CDR2 is SVGEGT in the germline V gene. The CDR3 DNA reads as TGTGCCAGCAGTTACGCAATCTCCTACGAGCAGTACTTG. Residues: CASSYAISYEQYL.

This clonotype was observed many times. V gene TRBV20-1 combines with J gene TRBJ2-1; 13 bases align to TRBD2. The CDR3 spans 13 residues. V gave up 3 bases and J gave up 15 bases; unmatched junction bases: 8. In germline, CDR1 is DFQATT, CDR2 SNEGSKA (reference sequence). The CDR3 region is CSASGLAGVGVFF. The DNA for the CDR3 is TGCAGTGCTAGCGGACTAGCGGGAGTAGGGGTGTTCTTC.

On this clonotype: Mismatch with germline at one junction end may stem from a read error. The chain is built from TRBV14 and TRBJ1-5, with TRBD1 matching 10 bases. This CDR3 comprises 18 residues. CDR1 SGHDN and CDR2 FVKESK come from the germline V gene. For the CDR3, the DNA is TGTGCCAGTAGCCAAGCCGACCGATGGGACAGGGGTAATCAGCCCCAGCATTTT. Encoded protein: CASSQADRWDRGNQPQHF. The full variable domain, rest sourced from reference TRBV14 and TRBJ1-5, is EAGVTQFPSHSVIEKGQTVTLRCDPISGHDNLYWYRRVMGKEIKFLLHFVKESKQDESGMPNNRFLAERTGGTYSTLKVQPAELEDSGVYFCASSQADRWDRGNQPQHFGDGTRLSIL.

This clonotype was found a few times. This chain links TRBV18 with TRBJ1-2; D is undetermined. V shed 2 bases and J shed 0 bases, with 7 bases lying between them. This CDR3 comprises 14 residues. Germline lookup yields CDR1 KGHSH and CDR2 LQKENI. The CDR3 nucleotides are TGTGCCAGCTCACCAAGTAGTCCTAACTATGGCTACACCTTC. It translates to CASSPSSPNYGYTF.

This CDR3 is CASSQDESETEAFF. DNA for the CDR3: TGCGCCAGCAGCCAAGATGAGAGTGAGACTGAAGCTTTCTTT. The rearrangement uses TRBV4-1 and TRBJ1-1; D gene unclear. This CDR3 spans 14 amino acids. The germline gives CDR1 MGHRA, CDR2 YSYEKL. The ends were cut back, 0 bases at V and 5 bases at J, with 10 bases in the middle.

The rearrangement uses TRBV12-3 or TRBV12-4 and TRBJ2-7, with unresolved D. The CDR3 runs 15 residues. V shed 8 bases and J shed 0 bases, with 17 bases lying between them. The DNA of the CDR3 is TGTGCCAGCTCACCTACTGGGGATTTCTCCTACGAGCAGTACTTC. Its protein is CASSPTGDFSYEQYF.

The chain is built from TRBV2 and TRBJ2-1; 10 bases map to TRBD2. The CDR3 runs to 14 residues. Germline V CDR1 and CDR2: SNHLY, FYNNEI. V lost 1 base to trimming and J lost 7 bases; unmatched junction nucleotides: 1. The CDR3 DNA is TGTGCCAGCAGTGAAGGGACTAGCGGAAATGAGCAGTTCTTC. Translating gives CASSEGTSGNEQFF.

In the case of this clonotype: A single base separates this from a much larger clone, so it may be a read error. This chain joins TRBV11-1 and TRBJ1-2; D not resolved. The CDR3 is 16 amino acids. The V gene's germline CDR1 is SGHAT and CDR2 FQDESV (reference sequence). The germline V and J ends were trimmed by 5 bases and 3 bases, with 19 bases remaining between them. The chain's CDR3 is CASSRDSAGLHYGYTF. CDR3 in DNA: TGTGCCAGCAGCAGAGATTCGGCCGGTCTACACTATGGCTACACCTTC.

This clonotype appeared a few times. The V and J genes are TRBV2 and TRBJ2-7; D is ambiguous. V lost 2 bases, J lost 2 bases, and 7 bases lay in between. Germline CDR1 and CDR2: SNHLY and FYNNEI. The CDR3 totals 13 residues. The chain's CDR3 is CASSEPGPYEQYF. The CDR3 bases are TGTGCCAGCAGTGAACCAGGACCCTACGAGCAGTACTTC. Full variable domain (remainder filled in from reference TRBV2 and TRBJ2-7): EPEVTQTPSHQVTQMGQEVILRCVPISNHLYFYWYRQILGQKVEFLVSFYNNEISEKSEIFDDQFSVERPDGSNFTLKIRSTKLEDSAMYFCASSEPGPYEQYFGPGTRLTVT.

The chain uses TRBV12-3 or TRBV12-4 and TRBJ2-1; D gene uncertain. CDR3 size: 11 residues. V shed 7 bases and J shed 4 bases, with 5 bases lying between them. The DNA of the CDR3 is TGTGCCAGCATCTTATACAATGAGCAGTTCTTC. Protein: CASILYNEQFF.

With regard to this clonotype: One junction end disagrees with the germline gene, perhaps due to a read error. This chain uses TRBV20-1 with TRBJ2-1, with 7 bases lining up with TRBD1. Germline CDR1 reads DFQATT; CDR2 reads SNEGSKA (reference sequence). CDR3 length: 14 amino acids. The CDR3 nucleotides are TGCAGTACTAGAGACAGGGCGGCCTACAATGAGCAGTTCTTC. The encoded protein is CSTRDRAAYNEQFF.

The genes are TRBV6-1 and TRBJ2-7, with TRBD2 as a possible D gene (6 bases). CDR3 size: 13 residues. Per the germline V gene, CDR1 is MNHNS and CDR2 is SASEGT. V lost 6 bases and J 7 bases, leaving 16 bases between the germline ends. The CDR3 DNA sequence: TGTGCCAGCAGGCTAGCGCTGTCCAATGAGCAGTACTTC. This gives the protein CASRLALSNEQYF.

The table lists this clonotype with a count of one. This chain connects TRBV27 to TRBJ2-3; a weak D match, TRBD2 (6 bases). The CDR3 contains 18 residues. CDR1 is MNHEY and CDR2 is SMNVEV in the germline V gene (reference sequence). With 4 bases removed from V and 2 bases from J, the gap between germline ends came to 22 bases. CDR3 in amino acids: CASSSFGRVSGITDTQYF. The CDR3 DNA sequence: TGTGCCAGCAGTTCGTTCGGCAGGGTTAGCGGAATCACAGATACGCAGTATTTT.

This chain links TRBV7-2 with TRBJ1-5, with D possibly being TRBD1 (5 bases). Germline loops: CDR1 SGHTA, CDR2 FQGNSA. Between the trimmed V and J ends, which lost 2 bases and 0 bases, there was a span of 11 bases. The CDR3 contains 16 residues. The CDR3 reads CASSLRGGYSNQPQHF. The CDR3 nucleotides read TGTGCCAGCAGCTTAAGGGGCGGCTATAGCAATCAGCCCCAGCATTTT.

A word on this clonotype: The junction does not match germline at one end; this may be a read error. V gene TRBV7-9 combines with J gene TRBJ2-3, with D possibly matching TRBD1 (5 bases). The CDR3 contains 13 residues. Germline V lookup: CDR1 SEHNR, CDR2 FQNEAQ (reference sequence). CDR3 residues: CASSVGRTGTQYF. CDR3 bases: TGTGCCAGCAGCGTCGGTCGAACAGGTACGCAGTATTTT.

The V gene is TRBV4-1, the J gene TRBJ2-1; 8 bases map to TRBD1. The CDR3 extends over 17 amino acids. CDR1 is MGHRA, CDR2 YSYEKL, per germline. V was pared by 4 bases and J by 10 bases, with 18 bases of the junction left unmatched. The CDR3 loop reads CASSRSWTGTGSYEQFF. CDR3 nucleotide sequence: TGCGCCAGCAGCCGCAGTTGGACCGGGACAGGTTCCTACGAGCAGTTCTTC.

This clonotype came up once. One junction end does not reproduce the germline sequence, and a read error may be involved. CDR3 protein: CACSLAGGAYEQYF. CDR3 DNA: TGTGCCTGCAGCTTAGCCGGGGGAGCCTACGAGCAGTACTTC. This chain uses TRBV7-2 with TRBJ2-7, with D perhaps matching TRBD2 (6 bases). This CDR3 is 14 amino acids long. Looked up from germline, CDR1 is SGHTA and CDR2 is FQGNSA.